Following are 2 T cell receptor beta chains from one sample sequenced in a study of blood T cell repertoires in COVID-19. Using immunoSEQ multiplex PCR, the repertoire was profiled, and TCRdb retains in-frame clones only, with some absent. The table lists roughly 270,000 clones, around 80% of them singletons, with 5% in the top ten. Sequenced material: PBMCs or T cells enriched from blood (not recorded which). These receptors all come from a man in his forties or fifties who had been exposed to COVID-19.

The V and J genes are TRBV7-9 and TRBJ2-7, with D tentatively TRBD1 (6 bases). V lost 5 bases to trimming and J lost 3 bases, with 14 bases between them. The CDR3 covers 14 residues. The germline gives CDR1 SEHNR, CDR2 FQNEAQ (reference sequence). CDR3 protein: CASSPGAQNYEQYF. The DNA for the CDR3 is TGTGCCAGCAGCCCAGGGGCTCAAAACTACGAGCAGTACTTC.

The CDR3 nucleotides read TGTGCCAGCAGCGCCGGGGTAGCGGGAGCTGGGGCCAACGTCCTGACTTTC. Encoded protein: CASSAGVAGAGANVLTF. The rearrangement uses TRBV11-3 and TRBJ2-6; TRBD2 matches at 9 bases. The trim removed 5 bases at V and 2 bases at J, leaving 7 bases unmatched. The V gene's germline CDR1 is SGHNT and CDR2 YENEEA. This CDR3 region has 17 residues.